This entry concerns a single T cell receptor beta chain. Its specificity is not known. Trimming took 5 bases from V and 4 from J; bases not matched to a gene: 4. This CDR3 has 13 amino acids. Germline lookup yields CDR1 KGHSH and CDR2 LQKENI. The PCR made use of 60 Vbeta and 13 Jbeta primers. Clones were sequenced by immunoSEQ multiplex PCR, and TCRdb holds only the in-frame ones, with some missing. This table has 130,000 to 150,000 clones, over 70% appearing once. The sample is drawn from a study of cytomegalovirus exposure and HLA in healthy donors. Findings of the study overall: The study reported that TCR beta sequences accurately predicted HLA-A and HLA-B alleles in most subjects. Three chains linked to CMV were shown in vitro to be specific for CMV antigens.

The sequence derives from a man between 35 and 55 years old in good health and CMV-seronegative. The source material was PBMCs. V usage is TRBV18 and J usage is TRBJ2-7; TRBD1 matches 8 bases. CDR3 in amino acids: CASSTRTGYEQYF. The CDR3 DNA follows: TGTGCCAGCTCAACCAGGACAGGGTACGAGCAGTACTTC. Full variable domain (outside the CDR3, taken from reference TRBV18 and TRBJ2-7): NAGVMQNPRHLVRRRGQEARLRCSPMKGHSHVYWYRQLPEEGLKFMVYLQKENIIDESGMPKERFSAEFPKEGPSILRIQQVVRGDSAAYFCASSTRTGYEQYFGPGTRLTVT.